Shown below are 11 T cell receptor beta chains from a single sample sequenced in a study of radiotherapy plus CTLA-4 blockade in lung cancer. Using immunoSEQ multiplex PCR, the repertoire was profiled, and TCRdb retains in-frame clones only, with some absent. The table includes over 100,000 clones, 85% to 90% detected once. Sequenced here: peripheral blood, sampled from a patient treated with radiotherapy plus ipilimumab. Receptors originate from a human donor with non-small cell lung cancer that progressed on radiotherapy plus ipilimumab.

The rearrangement links TRBV15 to TRBJ1-2; D ambiguous. This CDR3 region has 13 residues. Germline V gene lookup returns CDR1 LNHNV and CDR2 YYDKDF (reference sequence). Trimming removed 4 bases from V and 8 bases from J, with 14 bases in between. The CDR3 here is CATSNPRTDGYTF. Written as DNA, the CDR3 is TGTGCCACCAGCAATCCCAGGACGGACGGCTACACCTTC. Full variable domain (remainder filled in from reference TRBV15 and TRBJ1-2): DAMVIQNPRYQVTQFGKPVTLSCSQTLNHNVMYWYQQKSSQAPKLLFHYYDKDFNNEADTPDNFQSRRPNTSFCFLDIRSPGLGDTAMYLCATSNPRTDGYTFGSGTRLTVV.

The gene calls are TRBV29-1 and TRBJ1-2; D remains ambiguous. Trimming pared 3 bases from V and 4 bases from J, leaving 12 bases between. This CDR3 has 13 residues. Germline CDR1 reads SQVTM; CDR2 reads ANQGSEA. For the CDR3, the DNA is TGCAGCGTTGACGCCGAGGAGAGCTATGGCTACACCTTC. This gives the protein CSVDAEESYGYTF.

In its sample, this clone was seen a few times. DNA of the CDR3: TGTGCCAGTAGTACCGGGACTAGCAGCCACGAGCAGTACTTC. This gives the protein CASSTGTSSHEQYF. The rearrangement uses TRBV19 and TRBJ2-7, with 9 bases lining up with TRBD2. The CDR3 covers 14 residues. Unmatched junction bases numbered 6, after V lost 4 bases and J lost 5 bases. Germline CDR1 LNHDA, CDR2 SQIVND (reference sequence).

The chain joins TRBV4-3 to TRBJ2-3; 9 positions match TRBD2. The CDR3 extends over 17 amino acids. V shed 4 bases, J shed 4 bases, and the junction held 12 bases outside the gene matches. The germline gives CDR1 LGHNA, CDR2 YSLEER. The CDR3 bases are TGCGCCAGCAGCCTTACCCCAGCGGGAGGTGGGGCAGATACGCAGTATTTT. This gives the protein CASSLTPAGGGADTQYF.

V is TRBV25-1 and J is TRBJ2-5; 7 nucleotides align to TRBD2. Losses at the gene ends were 1 base for V and 5 bases for J; bases not matched to a gene: 10. Germline V gene lookup returns CDR1 MGHDK and CDR2 SYGVNS. The length of the CDR3 is 16 residues. The CDR3 here is CASSELWGEGRETQYF. The CDR3 bases are TGTGCCAGCAGTGAATTATGGGGGGAGGGCCGCGAGACCCAGTACTTC.

The J gene is TRBJ2-5, the V gene TRBV7-9; 10 bases align to TRBD1. The CDR3 length is 17 residues. Trimming removed 4 bases from V and 0 bases from J; junction bases left unmatched: 8. CDR1 and CDR2 (germline): SEHNR, FQNEAQ (reference sequence). CDR3 sequence reads: CASSSLGQGFYQETQYF. Here the CDR3 DNA reads TGTGCCAGCAGCTCCCTGGGACAGGGGTTTTACCAAGAGACCCAGTACTTC.

The chain has TRBV19 and TRBJ2-5, with D possibly TRBD2 on 6 matching bases. V gave up 4 bases and J gave up 7 bases, with 19 bases separating them. The CDR3 is 15 amino acids. CDR1 is LNHDA and CDR2 is SQIVND in the germline V gene (reference sequence). CDR3 protein: CASSTTGLRVGTQYF. The CDR3 bases are TGTGCCAGTAGTACTACGGGACTTCGGGTTGGGACCCAGTACTTC.

This chain connects TRBV2 to TRBJ1-2; possibly TRBD1 for D (6 bases). The CDR3 is 14 amino acids. Germline assignment: CDR1 SNHLY and CDR2 FYNNEI. Trimming left V 6 bases short and J 3 bases short, with 14 bases between. CDR3: CASREDRYDYGYTF. In DNA, the CDR3 is TGTGCCAGCAGAGAGGACAGATACGACTATGGCTACACCTTC.

The chain links TRBV19 to TRBJ1-3; no clear D gene. The CDR3 covers 15 residues. Trimming shortened V by 3 bases and J by 6 bases, and 15 bases separated the two germline ends. Germline assignment: CDR1 LNHDA and CDR2 SQIVND (reference sequence). The CDR3 DNA reads TGTGCCAGTAGTATTGACCCCTCTGATCAAAACACCATATATTTT. It specifies CASSIDPSDQNTIYF.

This clone was seen a few times. This chain uses TRBV10-3 with TRBJ1-3, with a tentative D call TRBD1 (6 bases). V lost 4 bases, J lost 0 bases, and 10 bases lay in between. Germline V lookup: CDR1 ENHRY, CDR2 SYGVKD. The CDR3 covers 15 residues. For the CDR3, the DNA is TGTGCCATCAGTGGAGGACAGACCTCTGGAAACACCATATATTTT. Translation gives CAISGGQTSGNTIYF.

In DNA, the CDR3 is TGTGCCAGCAGCTCGCCGAAAGAGACCCAGTACTTC. It codes for CASSSPKETQYF. The chain joins TRBV5-4 to TRBJ2-5; D unclear. The CDR3 length is 12 residues. Germline CDR1 is SGHNT and CDR2 is YYREEE (reference sequence). V was shortened by 3 bases and J by 3 bases, with 6 bases between the two germline ends.